The rows below give T cell receptor beta chains drawn from one sample of a study of blood T cell repertoires in COVID-19. Sequencing was performed with immunoSEQ multiplex PCR; in TCRdb, only in-frame clones are kept and a portion is missing. The table includes roughly 72,000 clones, about 88% detected once. The sample consisted of peripheral blood. All receptors derive from a human donor in a cohort sampled during active COVID-19. Both conserved end residues are part of each CDR3. Fields, in order: V gene, J gene, clone size, D gene, CDR3 DNA, CDR3 protein. The D gene is left open where the match is weak. The size entry is marked missing in some rows and otherwise reads once, few, many or a size class.

v_call: TRBV6-5; j_call: TRBJ2-7; clone_size: .; d_call: .; cdr3_nt: TGTGCCAGCAGTTACTCCACAGCGGGTGTATACGAGCAGTACTTC; cdr3_aa: CASSYSTAGVYEQYF
v_call: TRBV6-1; j_call: TRBJ2-1; clone_size: .; d_call: TRBD2; cdr3_nt: TGTGCCAGCAGTGAGCCGGGACTAGCGGGTTTTGCCCAGTTCTTC; cdr3_aa: CASSEPGLAGFAQFF
v_call: TRBV6-2/TRBV6-3; j_call: TRBJ1-1; clone_size: medium-sized; d_call: .; cdr3_nt: TGTGCCAGCAGATACAACTACCGGGAATTCTTT; cdr3_aa: CASRYNYREFF
v_call: TRBV11-2; j_call: TRBJ2-2; clone_size: .; d_call: TRBD1; cdr3_nt: TGTGCCAGCAGCCGCCGCCGGGACAGTTTCACCGGGGAGCTGTTTTTT; cdr3_aa: CASSRRRDSFTGELFF
v_call: TRBV10-3; j_call: TRBJ1-6; clone_size: .; d_call: .; cdr3_nt: TGTGCCATCAGAACAGAGATTAATTCACCCCTCCACTTT; cdr3_aa: CAIRTEINSPLHF
v_call: TRBV3-1/TRBV3-2; j_call: TRBJ1-4; clone_size: .; d_call: .; cdr3_nt: TGTGCCAGCAGCCCAGGGGTGACTAATGAAAAACTGTTTTTT; cdr3_aa: CASSPGVTNEKLFF
v_call: TRBV20-1; j_call: TRBJ1-1; clone_size: .; d_call: .; cdr3_nt: TGCAGTGCTAGTTTAGTCCCTGAAGCTTTCTTT; cdr3_aa: CSASLVPEAFF
v_call: TRBV19; j_call: TRBJ2-7; clone_size: .; d_call: .; cdr3_nt: TGTGCCAGTAGTATTTCAGGGTCGACCTACGAGCAGTACTTC; cdr3_aa: CASSISGSTYEQYF
v_call: TRBV19; j_call: TRBJ2-5; clone_size: .; d_call: TRBD2; cdr3_nt: TGTGCCAGTAGTCCAGCGGGGGGGCCCCAGTACTTC; cdr3_aa: CASSPAGGPQYF
v_call: TRBV27; j_call: TRBJ2-7; clone_size: .; d_call: .; cdr3_nt: TGTGCCATCATTGACGACAGGTCCTCCTACGAGCAGTACTTC; cdr3_aa: CAIIDDRSSYEQYF
v_call: TRBV4-3; j_call: TRBJ1-1; clone_size: .; d_call: .; cdr3_nt: TGCGCCAGCAGCCAAGGGGGGGGAACCCGAGCTTTCTTT; cdr3_aa: CASSQGGGTRAFF
v_call: TRBV6-2/TRBV6-3; j_call: TRBJ2-7; clone_size: .; d_call: .; cdr3_nt: TGTGCCAGCACCCCGACAGGTTCCCCCTACGAGCAGTACTTC; cdr3_aa: CASTPTGSPYEQYF
v_call: TRBV7-3; j_call: TRBJ2-1; clone_size: once; d_call: .; cdr3_nt: TGTGCCAGCAGCTTACGGCGGGAAGTGGAGCAGTTCTTC; cdr3_aa: CASSLRREVEQFF
v_call: TRBV29-1; j_call: TRBJ1-1; clone_size: once; d_call: .; cdr3_nt: TGCAGCGTTCGACAGGTACAGAACACTGAAGCTTTCTTT; cdr3_aa: CSVRQVQNTEAFF
v_call: TRBV28; j_call: TRBJ1-2; clone_size: .; d_call: .; cdr3_nt: TGTGCCAGCAGGATACAGGGTTTCAGCGGCTACACCTTC; cdr3_aa: CASRIQGFSGYTF
v_call: TRBV27; j_call: TRBJ2-1; clone_size: .; d_call: TRBD2; cdr3_nt: TGTGCCAGCACCCATCAGGCGCTAGCGGGGGGGTACAATGAGCAGTTCTTC; cdr3_aa: CASTHQALAGGYNEQFF
v_call: TRBV24-1; j_call: TRBJ2-5; clone_size: .; d_call: .; cdr3_nt: TGTGCCACCAGTGAAGGTGGAGCGGGTTACAAAGAGACCCAGTACTTC; cdr3_aa: CATSEGGAGYKETQYF
v_call: TRBV5-1; j_call: TRBJ2-2; clone_size: .; d_call: .; cdr3_nt: TGCGCCAGCAGCTTGGGCGGGGCCACCGGGGAGCTGTTTTTT; cdr3_aa: CASSLGGATGELFF
v_call: TRBV30; j_call: TRBJ2-7; clone_size: .; d_call: .; cdr3_nt: TGTGCCTGGAGCCGGGGGTCCTACGAGCAGTACTTC; cdr3_aa: CAWSRGSYEQYF
v_call: TRBV11-2; j_call: TRBJ2-1; clone_size: .; d_call: TRBD2; cdr3_nt: TGTGCCAGCAGCCGAGCGGGGAGCTCCTACAATGAGCAGTTCTTC; cdr3_aa: CASSRAGSSYNEQFF
v_call: TRBV9; j_call: TRBJ2-2; clone_size: .; d_call: .; cdr3_nt: TGTGCCAGCAGCGCCGGGACTTCGAACACCGGGGAGCTGTTTTTT; cdr3_aa: CASSAGTSNTGELFF
v_call: TRBV12-3/TRBV12-4; j_call: TRBJ1-2; clone_size: .; d_call: .; cdr3_nt: TGTGCCAGCAGTTCACAGGGTCGAGGCTACACCTTC; cdr3_aa: CASSSQGRGYTF
v_call: TRBV5-4; j_call: TRBJ2-7; clone_size: .; d_call: .; cdr3_nt: TGTGCCAGCAGCTTCGGCGGTTACTACGAGCAGTACTTC; cdr3_aa: CASSFGGYYEQYF
v_call: TRBV5-4; j_call: TRBJ2-2; clone_size: .; d_call: .; cdr3_nt: TGTGCCAGCAGCTCCACCGGGGCGCGGGGAACGAACACCGGGGAGCTGTTTTTT; cdr3_aa: CASSSTGARGTNTGELFF
v_call: TRBV15; j_call: TRBJ2-6; clone_size: .; d_call: .; cdr3_nt: TGTGCCACCAGCGTCGCGGACTCTGGGGCCAACGTCCTGACTTTC; cdr3_aa: CATSVADSGANVLTF
v_call: TRBV20-1; j_call: TRBJ2-7; clone_size: few; d_call: TRBD2; cdr3_nt: TGCAGTGCTAGTGGGACTAGCGGCCGCTATAGCTCCTACGAGCAGTACTTC; cdr3_aa: CSASGTSGRYSSYEQYF
v_call: TRBV19; j_call: TRBJ1-6; clone_size: .; d_call: .; cdr3_nt: TGTGCCAGTAGTATGACGGAGGTTTCACCCCTCCACTTT; cdr3_aa: CASSMTEVSPLHF
v_call: TRBV7-3; j_call: TRBJ2-3; clone_size: .; d_call: .; cdr3_nt: TGTGCCAGCAGCTTAACGACTAGAAGCACAGATACGCAGTATTTT; cdr3_aa: CASSLTTRSTDTQYF
v_call: TRBV6-2/TRBV6-3; j_call: TRBJ1-1; clone_size: .; d_call: TRBD1; cdr3_nt: TGTGCCAGCAGTCCCGACAGGGGAAACACTGAAGCTTTCTTT; cdr3_aa: CASSPDRGNTEAFF